This TCR beta chain appears in the sequencing data of a study of T-cell reconstitution after alpha-beta-depleted transplantation in children. Study-wide points: Hyperexpanded clones declined; after one year, newly produced T cells mostly supplied diversity. About two months after transplant, alpha-beta T cells reportedly came from several hundred expanded graft clones.

As for this clonotype: The antigen remains unidentified.

The library targeted TCRbeta and was prepared with unique molecular identifiers. TCRdb re-called the PCR reads with MiXCR, one entry per CDR3 protein. The sample lists about 210,000 distinct CDR3 sequences, approximately 19% occurring once. The CDR3 loop spans 16 amino acids. The germline V gene has CDR1 SQVTM and CDR2 ANQGSEA. Trimming stripped 4 bases from V and 5 bases from J, with 23 bases between. The sample was PBMCs, mostly from graft donor cells, taken 360 days after TCRalphabeta/CD19-depleted stem cell transplant. This clonotype originated in a male patient under 10 years old who had a stem cell transplant for acute lymphoblastic leukemia, so the T cells may come from the graft donor. This chain links TRBV29-1 with TRBJ1-2, with TRBD1 as a possible D gene (6 bases). The CDR3 nucleotides read TGCAGCGTTGTTAATGGGGGCGGAGGAGGTGCTTATGGCTACACCTTC. Protein product: CSVVNGGGGGAYGYTF. Together with reference TRBV29-1 and TRBJ1-2, the CDR3 gives the full variable domain: SAVISQKPSRDICQRGTSLTIQCQVDSQVTMMFWYRQQPGQSLTLIATANQGSEATYESGFVIDKFPISRPNLTFSTLTVSNMSPEDSSIYLCSVVNGGGGGAYGYTFGSGTRLTVV.